A selection of T cell receptor beta chains follows, all from one sample in a study of shared clonotypes between healthy human individuals. Sequenced by immunoSEQ multiplex PCR; TCRdb stores in-frame clones only, minus some. The sample consists of about 980,000 clones, 60% to 85% of them appearing once. The source material was memory CD4+ T cells sorted from blood. The receptors derive from a man aged 18-30 years in good health. CDR3s include the opening cysteine and the closing phenylalanine or tryptophan. The order of the fields is clone size, D gene, J gene, V gene, CDR3 DNA, CDR3 protein. The D gene is left open where the match is weak. Clone size, where shown, is once, few, many, or a class for clones that have expanded.

few | - | TRBJ2-3 | TRBV30 | TGTGCCTGGTCCTATGAGGATACGCAGTATTTT | CAWSYEDTQYF
- | TRBD2 | TRBJ2-1 | TRBV11-3 | TGTGCCAGCAGCCTCGGGGCGGGAGGGGCCTACAATGAGCAGTTCTTC | CASSLGAGGAYNEQFF
- | TRBD1 | TRBJ1-2 | TRBV23-1 | TGCGCCAGCAGTCGTCCCACAGGGGGCACTAACTATGGCTACACCTTC | CASSRPTGGTNYGYTF
few | - | TRBJ1-2 | TRBV4-1 | TGCGCCAGCAGCCAACCCAGGGACTGGGGGGGTTATGGCTACACCTTC | CASSQPRDWGGYGYTF
- | - | TRBJ2-7 | TRBV2 | TGTGCCAGCAATATGGGGCTTTACGAGCAGTACTTC | CASNMGLYEQYF
- | - | TRBJ2-3 | TRBV27 | TGTGCCAGCAAATTCAAGGGTCCCGATACGCAGTATTTT | CASKFKGPDTQYF
few | - | TRBJ1-6 | TRBV7-9 | TGTGCCAGCAGCTTAGAAGGTACAGCTAATTCACCCCTCCACTTT | CASSLEGTANSPLHF
- | - | TRBJ1-2 | TRBV1 | TGCACCAGCAGCCTCCCGAACCCGACGGACAGGGATGAGGATGGCTACACCTTC | CTSSLPNPTDRDEDGYTF
once | TRBD2 | TRBJ2-7 | TRBV7-2 | TGTGCCAGCAGCGGTAGCGGGGCGAGCTCCTACGAGCAGTACTTC | CASSGSGASSYEQYF
- | - | TRBJ2-7 | TRBV21-1 | TGTGCCAGCAGCGGGGGAGGCTACTACGAGCAGTACTTC | CASSGGGYYEQYF
- | TRBD2 | TRBJ2-7 | TRBV19 | TGTGCCAGTAGTCATCCACAGGCTAGCGGGACGGCCTACGAGCAGTACTTC | CASSHPQASGTAYEQYF
many | - | TRBJ2-7 | TRBV5-6 | TGTGCCAGCAGCTTTACCGTGTCAGGGTTTGGGGGTTTCGAGCAGTACTTC | CASSFTVSGFGGFEQYF
- | - | TRBJ2-5 | TRBV28 | TGTGCCAGCGGTTCGGGAGCACAAGAGACCCAGTACTTC | CASGSGAQETQYF
few | - | TRBJ2-1 | TRBV9 | TGTGCCAGCAGCGTTGCATTTGACGATCGGTTCTCCTACAATGAGCAGTTCTTC | CASSVAFDDRFSYNEQFF